Below are 10 T cell receptor beta chains sequenced from a single sample in a study of blood T cells in healthy people across ages. For the second PCR, which ran for about 6 to 11 cycles, a sample-barcoded 5' primer and a J-beta primer mix were used. TCRdb analysed the 5' RACE reads with MiXCR anew, one entry per CDR3 protein. The sample carries around 1,600,000 distinct CDR3 sequences, roughly 43% recorded once. The sample taken for sequencing was blood. Receptor source: a young woman in good health.

The V gene is TRBV4-3, the J gene TRBJ2-5; D gene uncertain. The CDR3 runs to 15 residues. Germline V lookup: CDR1 LGHNA, CDR2 YSLEER. Trimming stripped 0 bases from V and 5 bases from J, with 13 bases between. CDR3 residues: CASSQDRAGGETQYF. Here the CDR3 DNA reads TGCGCCAGCAGCCAAGATAGGGCTGGTGGGGAGACCCAGTACTTC.

The chain couples TRBV27 to TRBJ2-5; the D is unclear. The V end was cut by 5 bases, the J end by 4 bases, with 11 bases between. Germline-derived CDR1 and CDR2 are MNHEY and SMNVEV (reference sequence). The CDR3 length is 13 residues. The chain's CDR3 is CASSQNFGETQYF. For the CDR3, the DNA is TGTGCCAGCAGTCAAAACTTTGGAGAGACCCAGTACTTC.

The V and J genes are TRBV25-1 and TRBJ2-3, with unresolved D. The length of the CDR3 is 15 residues. Germline CDR1 reads MGHDK; CDR2 reads SYGVNS. Trimming shortened V by 4 bases and J by 2 bases, and 13 bases separated the two germline ends. For the CDR3, the DNA is TGTGCCAGCAGTGCGGGTTCTGCGTCCACAGATACGCAGTATTTT. Translation: CASSAGSASTDTQYF. The variable domain in full, completed from reference TRBV25-1 and TRBJ2-3, reads EADIYQTPRYLVIGTGKKITLECSQTMGHDKMYWYQQDPGMELHLIHYSYGVNSTEKGDLSSESTVSRIRTEHFPLTLESARPSHTSQYLCASSAGSASTDTQYFGPGTRLTVL.

J is TRBJ2-7 and V is TRBV25-1; perhaps TRBD2 as D (5 bases). V was trimmed by 0 bases and J by 5 bases, leaving 17 bases between them. The germline V gene encodes CDR1 MGHDK and CDR2 SYGVNS. The CDR3 has 16 residues. This chain's CDR3 is CASSEYIRGPPHEQYF. Written as DNA, the CDR3 is TGTGCCAGCAGTGAATATATTCGGGGTCCCCCTCACGAGCAGTACTTC.

This clonotype has a handful of counts. The chain links TRBV29-1 to TRBJ2-1, with 7 positions matching TRBD1. Germline V gives CDR1 SQVTM, CDR2 ANQGSEA. Losses at the gene ends were 7 bases for V and 4 bases for J; bases not matched to a gene: 16. This CDR3 contains 16 residues. The CDR3 here is CSAPGPYRGGYNEQFF. CDR3 nucleotide sequence: TGCAGCGCACCCGGCCCCTACAGGGGTGGGTACAATGAGCAGTTCTTC.

This clonotype was counted a few times. This rearrangement joins TRBV10-3 to TRBJ2-3; no firm D call. V was shortened by 6 bases and J by 3 bases, with 10 bases between the two germline ends. The germline V gene encodes CDR1 ENHRY and CDR2 SYGVKD. The CDR3 spans 13 residues. The CDR3 here is CAISLEETDTQYF. CDR3 coding DNA: TGTGCCATCAGCCTAGAGGAGACAGATACGCAGTATTTT.

This clonotype showed up just a few times. The rearrangement joins TRBV30 to TRBJ1-1, with a weak D call TRBD1 (6 bases). This CDR3 contains 16 residues. V lost 1 base, J lost 0 bases, and 15 bases lay in between. The germline V gene encodes CDR1 GTSNPN and CDR2 SVGIG (reference sequence). The CDR3 nucleotides are TGTGCCTGGAGTGCAACGGGGGCCTGGGTGAACACTGAAGCTTTCTTT. Its protein is CAWSATGAWVNTEAFF.

The chain recombines TRBV29-1 with TRBJ2-3; TRBD2 matches 8 bases. The CDR3 length is 12 residues. CDR1 SQVTM and CDR2 ANQGSEA come from the germline V gene. Trimming took 6 bases from V and 3 from J; bases not matched to a gene: 2. The CDR3 sequence: CSVGRATDTQYF. The DNA of the CDR3 is TGCAGCGTCGGGAGGGCTACAGATACGCAGTATTTT.

This clonotype occurred a few times. This sequence joins TRBV2 and TRBJ2-1, with a weak D call TRBD1 (6 bases). CDR3 length: 14 residues. V was cut by 6 bases and J by 5 bases, with 14 bases left in between. Germline lookup yields CDR1 SNHLY and CDR2 FYNNEI. CDR3 nucleotides: TGTGCCAGCAGAGCCGGGACACAAAACAATGAGCAGTTCTTC. Amino acid sequence: CASRAGTQNNEQFF.

This clonotype occurred many times. The chain has TRBV4-2 and TRBJ1-2; D gene ambiguous. CDR3 length equals 14 residues. V gave up 3 bases and J gave up 6 bases, with 14 bases separating them. CDR1 is LGHNA, CDR2 YNFKEQ, per germline. CDR3: CASSHSGEGDGYTF. The CDR3 DNA is TGTGCCAGCAGCCACTCAGGAGAGGGAGATGGCTACACCTTC.